Given below is one T cell receptor (beta chain) in context. What this receptor recognizes is not known. No per-base quality is available; no much larger clone lies one base away. The CDR3 holds 14 amino acids from the cysteine to the phenylalanine. The retained sequence is limited to the CDR3, 42 bases, with the frame set at the first base. Relative to germline, V is 1 base shorter and J is 1 base shorter, with 5 bases between their ends. CDR1 and CDR2 are drawn from the germline V gene (reference sequence): LGHDT, YNNKEL. This entry is derived from a study of CD4 T cell repertoires and nickel (dated by TCRdb to about 2020). The library was prepared using RT-PCR. The sequencing machine was an Illumina MiSeq. TCRdb's own reprocessing of the public reads used fastp at Q25 and MiXCR and kept productive beta chains. When rows share a CDR3 protein, they turn into one entry using the most common DNA and genes. This sample gives 200 to 300 distinct CDR3 sequences in total; approximately 50% of them show up just once. Clones ranked in the top ten supply 11% of the sample.

This sequence was found in a human donor in a nickel allergy study, with or without nickel allergy (not recorded which). It is not recorded whether this sample comes from one donor or several. The specimen was CD4+ T cells from blood, not recorded whether cultured. The chain is made from TRBV3-1 and TRBJ1-3, with the D gene call left open. The bases are TGTGCCAGCAGCCAAGGACATTCTGGAAACACCATATATTTT. Translation gives CASSQGHSGNTIYF.